Presented here are 28 T cell receptor beta chains from one specimen sequenced in a study of T-cell memory formation after mild COVID-19. TCRdb fed the 5' RACE reads into MiXCR, producing one record per CDR3 protein. The table records a few hundred thousand distinct CDR3 sequences, about 10% of them present only once. The sample was PBMCs or a T cell subset sorted from them (not recorded which). The receptor source for this set is a man younger than 30 who had mild COVID-19 (a few samples of this study predate the infection). Cell type and time point are not known.

V gene TRBV5-5 combines with J gene TRBJ2-3; possibly TRBD1 for D (6 bases). V was pared by 3 bases and J by 3 bases, with 11 bases between. CDR3 length: 14 amino acids. Germline V gene sequence: CDR1 SGHKS, CDR2 YYEKEE (reference sequence). CDR3 protein: CASSSDTGTDTQYF. CDR3 bases: TGTGCCAGCAGCTCGGACACAGGGACAGATACGCAGTATTTT.

V usage is TRBV3-1 and J usage is TRBJ2-3; D perhaps matches TRBD2 (5 bases). V was shortened by 8 bases and J by 5 bases, with 11 bases between the two germline ends. The length of the CDR3 is 12 residues. Germline-derived CDR1 and CDR2 are LGHDT and YNNKEL (reference sequence). The CDR3 sequence is CASAGNGDTQYF. In DNA form, the CDR3 reads TGTGCCAGCGCCGGGAACGGAGATACGCAGTATTTT.

This clonotype occurred a few times. The chain is built from TRBV6-5 and TRBJ2-7; 11 bases agree with TRBD2. Losses at the gene ends were 2 bases for V and 2 bases for J; bases not matched to a gene: 20. Germline V gene lookup returns CDR1 MNHEY and CDR2 SVGAGI. CDR3 length: 21 residues. Here the CDR3 DNA reads TGTGCCAGCAGTTACGTCAGACGGAGACCCACTAGCGGGGGTCCCCCCTACGAGCAGTACTTC. Its translation is CASSYVRRRPTSGGPPYEQYF.

This clonotype was recorded a few times. The chain uses TRBV10-3 and TRBJ2-7; D remains ambiguous. Trimming shortened V by 10 bases and J by 2 bases, and 12 bases separated the two germline ends. Looked up from germline, CDR1 is ENHRY and CDR2 is SYGVKD. The CDR3 runs 12 residues. CDR3 amino acids: CANRPVPYEQYF. CDR3 DNA sequence: TGTGCCAACAGACCCGTCCCCTACGAGCAGTACTTC.

The chain is built from TRBV4-2 and TRBJ2-3, with 10 bases that match TRBD1. V lost 1 base and J lost 5; bases outside the gene matches: 3. Germline CDR1 is LGHNA and CDR2 is YNFKEQ. The CDR3 is made up of 15 amino acids. CDR3 in DNA: TGTGCCAGCAGCCAAGGGACAGGGGGAATAGATACGCAGTATTTT. Protein product: CASSQGTGGIDTQYF.

This clonotype was observed at least ten times. The chain employs TRBV4-2 and TRBJ2-2; unclear D gene. V lost 1 base and J lost 6, with 6 bases in between. Germline CDR1 LGHNA, CDR2 YNFKEQ. The CDR3 is 13 amino acids. DNA for the CDR3: TGTGCCAGCAGCCAAGTAGGGTCCGGGGAGCTGTTTTTT. It encodes CASSQVGSGELFF.

This clonotype was detected only a few times. The chain combines TRBV7-8 with TRBJ1-2; D possibly corresponds to TRBD1 (5 bases). The V gene lost 5 bases and the J gene lost 4 bases, with 17 bases spanning the gap. CDR3 length equals 15 residues. CDR1 and CDR2 from the germline V gene are SGHVS and FQNEAQ. The CDR3 DNA is TGTGCCAGCAGCGCCAGGGTGGGGGGTATCTATGGCTACACCTTC. Its translation: CASSARVGGIYGYTF.

V gene TRBV5-1 combines with J gene TRBJ1-3, with a possible D match to TRBD1 (5 bases). The CDR3 totals 17 residues. The V gene lost 1 base and the J gene lost 2 bases, with 16 bases spanning the gap. Germline CDR1 is SGHRS and CDR2 is YFSETQ. The DNA for the CDR3 is TGCGCCAGCAGCTTGTACTTTAAGGGGTCCCCTGGAAACACCATATATTTT. Translated, it gives CASSLYFKGSPGNTIYF.

J is TRBJ2-7 and V is TRBV24-1, with D maybe TRBD1 (6 bases). Trimming cost V 5 bases and J 2 bases, with 12 bases left between them. From germline, CDR1 is KGHDR and CDR2 SFDVKD. The CDR3 covers 14 residues. The DNA of the CDR3 is TGTGCCACCAGTGTACAAGAGGGGGCCTACGAGCAGTACGTC. Amino acid sequence: CATSVQEGAYEQYV.

The V and J genes are TRBV5-1 and TRBJ1-5; a weak D match, TRBD1 (5 bases). Germline V gene lookup returns CDR1 SGHRS and CDR2 YFSETQ. The ends were cut back, 2 bases at V and 6 bases at J, with 12 bases in the middle. The CDR3 covers 14 residues. The DNA for the CDR3 is TGCGCCAGCAGCTTTTTGGGGGGGAGTCAGCCCCAGCATTTT. Its protein is CASSFLGGSQPQHF.

The chain carries TRBV11-2 and TRBJ2-2; D is undetermined. V was trimmed by 4 bases and J by 3 bases, leaving 12 bases between them. Per the germline V gene, CDR1 is SGHAT and CDR2 is FQNNGV. The CDR3 contains 15 residues. This chain's CDR3 is CASSSQARHTGELFF. CDR3 DNA: TGTGCCAGCAGCTCCCAAGCCAGACACACCGGGGAGCTGTTTTTT. Using reference TRBV11-2 and TRBJ2-2 for the parts outside the CDR3, the full variable domain is EAGVAQSPRYKIIEKRQSVAFWCNPISGHATLYWYQQILGQGPKLLIQFQNNGVVDDSQLPKDRFSAERLKGVDSTLKIQPAKLEDSAVYLCASSSQARHTGELFFGEGSRLTVL.

This clonotype has only a few counts. V and J are TRBV30 and TRBJ1-5; D remains unclear. The CDR3 sequence is 13 residues long. Germline V gene sequence: CDR1 GTSNPN, CDR2 SVGIG (reference sequence). Between the trimmed V and J ends, which lost 5 bases and 3 bases, there was a span of 11 bases. DNA of the CDR3: TGTGCCTGGGGTATGGGTTCCAATCAGCCCCAGCATTTT. This encodes CAWGMGSNQPQHF. Using reference TRBV30 and TRBJ1-5 for the parts outside the CDR3, the full variable domain is SQTIHQWPATLVQPVGSPLSLECTVEGTSNPNLYWYRQAAGRGLQLLFYSVGIGQISSEVPQNLSASRPQDRQFILSSKKLLLSDSGFYLCAWGMGSNQPQHFGDGTRLSIL.

This clonotype came up many times. The genes are TRBV5-1 and TRBJ1-5; 8 nucleotides agree with TRBD1. The CDR3 spans 17 residues. The germline V gene has CDR1 SGHRS and CDR2 YFSETQ. Trimming removed 4 bases from V and 2 bases from J; junction bases left unmatched: 11. The CDR3 is CASSQLPPGQGNQPQHF. In DNA form, the CDR3 reads TGCGCCAGCAGCCAACTACCTCCGGGACAGGGCAATCAGCCCCAGCATTTT.

This clonotype was seen only a few times. This chain connects TRBV7-2 to TRBJ1-1, with D perhaps matching TRBD1 (6 bases). The germline V and J ends were trimmed by 3 bases and 5 bases, with 10 bases remaining between them. Germline V CDR1 and CDR2: SGHTA, FQGNSA. The CDR3 consists of 13 residues. The CDR3: CASSLSGQTEAFF. CDR3 in DNA: TGTGCCAGCAGCTTGTCGGGACAAACTGAAGCTTTCTTT.

The chain combines TRBV11-2 with TRBJ2-1; a possible D gene is TRBD1 (6 bases). The germline V gene encodes CDR1 SGHAT and CDR2 FQNNGV. V shed 4 bases and J shed 0 bases, with 16 bases lying between them. The CDR3 loop spans 17 amino acids. CDR3 region: CASSYRTVDYSYNEQFF. The CDR3 DNA reads TGTGCCAGCAGCTACCGGACAGTCGACTACTCCTACAATGAGCAGTTCTTC.

The chain is built from TRBV7-3 and TRBJ2-7, with D uncertain. CDR3 size: 15 residues. CDR1 SGHTA and CDR2 FQGTGA come from the germline V gene. V was shortened by 4 bases and J by 0 bases, with 13 bases between the two germline ends. CDR3 DNA: TGTGCCAGCAGCTCCTACCGGGCCAGCTCCTACGAGCAGTACTTC. Amino acid sequence: CASSSYRASSYEQYF.

The table lists this clonotype with a few counts. The chain combines TRBV12-3 or TRBV12-4 with TRBJ1-5; D is ambiguous. V shed 9 bases and J shed 4 bases, with 4 bases lying between them. There are 10 residues in the CDR3. The CDR3 DNA is TGTGCCAGGATAAATCAGCCCCAGCATTTT. Translating it yields CARINQPQHF.

Comments on this clonotype: The CDR3 does not close with the conserved phenylalanine or tryptophan, likely indicating a read error. The chain employs TRBV6-2 or TRBV6-3 and TRBJ2-5, with TRBD2 matching over 7 bases. The CDR3 extends over 13 amino acids. Germline V lookup: CDR1 MNHEY, CDR2 SVGEGT. The V gene end was trimmed by 10 bases and the J gene end by 4 bases; junction bases not matched to a gene: 9. The CDR3 region has the DNA TGTGCCACCACCTGGAGCGGGACAGAGACCCAGTACTCC. It encodes CATTWSGTETQYS.

The J gene is TRBJ2-1, the V gene TRBV5-4; D is perhaps TRBD2 (5 bases). The CDR3 covers 14 residues. Germline V gene data show CDR1 as SGHNT and CDR2 as YYREEE (reference sequence). The ends were cut back, 4 bases at V and 10 bases at J, with 18 bases in the middle. CDR3 DNA sequence: TGTGCCAGCAGCAGAACATCCGGGGTGGGAGAGCAGTTCTTC. Translated, it gives CASSRTSGVGEQFF.

This clonotype has more than one count but fewer than ten. The V call is TRBV12-3 or TRBV12-4, the J call TRBJ1-5; 9 bases align to TRBD1. Losses at the gene ends were 8 bases for V and 6 bases for J; bases not matched to a gene: 8. This CDR3 contains 14 residues. In nucleotides, the CDR3 is TGTGCCAGCTTAACCGGGACAGGGCGTCAGCCCCAGCATTTT. This translates into CASLTGTGRQPQHF.

The chain combines TRBV5-1 with TRBJ2-2; 10 bases are shared with TRBD2. CDR1 SGHRS and CDR2 YFSETQ come from the germline V gene. J lost 0 bases, V lost 6 bases, and 8 bases had no gene match. This CDR3 is built from 17 residues. The CDR3 DNA follows: TGCGCCAGCACCACATTAGCGGGGGGTGCGAACACCGGGGAGCTGTTTTTT. Amino acids: CASTTLAGGANTGELFF.

The V gene is TRBV20-1, the J gene TRBJ2-5; the D gene is possibly TRBD1 (6 bases). The V and J ends lost 6 bases and 2 bases respectively, with 13 bases between them. In germline, CDR1 is DFQATT, CDR2 SNEGSKA (reference sequence). The CDR3 consists of 13 residues. DNA for the CDR3: TGCAGTGCCGAAGGACAGATTCAAGAGACCCAGTACTTC. This sequence encodes CSAEGQIQETQYF.

This clonotype was counted between two and nine times. The chain recombines TRBV9 with TRBJ2-5, with TRBD1 identical over 7 bases. Germline V gene data show CDR1 as SGDLS and CDR2 as YYNGEE. Trimming took 0 bases from V and 5 from J; bases not matched to a gene: 4. The CDR3 contains 14 residues. CDR3 DNA: TGTGCCAGCAGCGTAGGACAGGGTGGGGAGACCCAGTACTTC. As protein: CASSVGQGGETQYF. Looking up the rest from reference TRBV9 and TRBJ2-5 gives the full variable domain: DSGVTQTPKHLITATGQRVTLRCSPRSGDLSVYWYQQSLDQGLQFLIQYYNGEERAKGNILERFSAQQFPDLHSELNLSSLELGDSALYFCASSVGQGGETQYFGPGTRLLVL.

The chain links TRBV7-2 to TRBJ1-6; possibly TRBD1 for D (6 bases). The V end lost 4 bases, the J end lost 5 bases, and 12 bases lay between the germline ends. The germline gives CDR1 SGHTA, CDR2 FQGNSA. The CDR3 covers 15 residues. The chain's CDR3 is CASSSPGANNSPLHF. Here the CDR3 DNA reads TGTGCCAGCAGCTCCCCAGGGGCAAATAATTCACCCCTCCACTTT.

This rearrangement joins TRBV7-9 to TRBJ2-2; D unresolved. V lost 4 bases to trimming and J lost 0 bases, with 18 bases between them. Germline loops: CDR1 SEHNR, CDR2 FQNEAQ (reference sequence). The CDR3 consists of 18 residues. The CDR3 reads CASSSPYHDISNTGELFF. The CDR3 region has the DNA TGTGCCAGCAGCTCTCCCTATCATGACATATCGAACACCGGGGAGCTGTTTTTT.

A few counts support this clonotype. The chain couples TRBV19 to TRBJ1-3, with D maybe TRBD1 (5 bases). Germline CDR1 LNHDA, CDR2 SQIVND (reference sequence). V gave up 5 bases and J gave up 2 bases, with 10 bases separating them. This CDR3 has 14 residues. The chain's CDR3 is CASSSGHTGNTIYF. The CDR3 DNA is TGTGCCAGTAGTTCCGGACATACTGGAAACACCATATATTTT. Full variable domain (remainder filled in from reference TRBV19 and TRBJ1-3): DGGITQSPKYLFRKEGQNVTLSCEQNLNHDAMYWYRQDPGQGLRLIYYSQIVNDFQKGDIAEGYSVSREKKESFPLTVTSAQKNPTAFYLCASSSGHTGNTIYFGEGSWLTVV.

The V gene is TRBV12-3 or TRBV12-4, the J gene TRBJ1-2; TRBD1 might be the D (5 bases). V was pared by 3 bases and J by 10 bases, with 12 bases between. This CDR3 is built from 12 residues. DNA for the CDR3: TGTGCCAGCAGTTTGGGGCCCGAGGCCTACACCTTC. This sequence encodes CASSLGPEAYTF.

In its sample, this clonotype was seen a few times. Here the CDR3 reads CASSWGQGRRGQPQHF. CDR3 bases: TGTGCCAGCAGTTGGGGACAGGGTCGGCGGGGACAGCCCCAGCATTTT. The chain has TRBV12-3 or TRBV12-4 and TRBJ1-5, with 9 bases that match TRBD1. The V segment lost 4 bases and the J segment 7 bases; nucleotides outside the gene matches: 11. This CDR3 is 16 amino acids long.